This T cell receptor beta chain was captured in a study of neurological immune-mediated disorders. This clonotype was observed many times. CDR1 DFQATT and CDR2 SNEGSKA come from the germline V gene (reference sequence). The V gene end was trimmed by 6 bases and the J gene end by 9 bases; junction bases not matched to a gene: 10. The CDR3 consists of 14 residues. MiXCR, run by TCRdb on the 5' RACE reads, gives a single entry per CDR3 protein. Of roughly 76,000 distinct CDR3 sequences listed, 3.2% are singletons. The sample was PBMCs. V usage is TRBV20-1 and J usage is TRBJ1-6; 8 bases match TRBD1. This receptor was taken from a woman between 45 and 65 years old with multiple sclerosis. In DNA, the CDR3 is TGCAGTGCCGAAATCAGGGGGCGTGGTTCACCCCTCCACTTT. This sequence encodes CSAEIRGRGSPLHF.